These 16 T cell receptor beta chains were sequenced from one sample in a study of T cell responses to AZD1222 COVID-19 vaccine. Profiling relied on immunoSEQ multiplex PCR, and the TCRdb table lists in-frame clones only, not all of them. The profile covers around 170,000 clones, with about nine tenths appearing a single time and approximately 1.8% taken by the ten largest. Sequencing was performed on peripheral blood, taken 28 days after the second AZD1222 dose. The receptor source for this set is an adult who received the AZD1222 COVID-19 vaccine.

The rearrangement links TRBV5-6 to TRBJ2-7, with D maybe TRBD2 (5 bases). The CDR3 spans 16 residues. V lost 4 bases to trimming and J lost 0 bases, with 17 bases between them. CDR1 SGHDT and CDR2 YYEEEE come from the germline V gene. The CDR3 region is CASSPFGKTSSYEQYF. Here the CDR3 DNA reads TGTGCCAGCAGCCCATTCGGGAAAACCAGCTCCTACGAGCAGTACTTC.

The chain employs TRBV6-5 and TRBJ1-2; no firm D call. V was clipped by 7 bases and J by 7 bases, with 13 bases between them. In germline, CDR1 is MNHEY, CDR2 SVGAGI. The CDR3 totals 12 residues. The chain's CDR3 is CASITRAGGYTF. The DNA for the CDR3 is TGTGCCAGCATCACTAGGGCAGGTGGCTACACCTTC.

The rearrangement uses TRBV27 and TRBJ1-5; no clear D gene. The CDR3 contains 15 residues. The V gene's germline CDR1 is MNHEY and CDR2 SMNVEV (reference sequence). Trimming pared 3 bases from V and 4 bases from J, leaving 13 bases between. CDR3 amino acids: CASSLAGPLNQPQHF. The CDR3 bases are TGTGCCAGCAGTTTGGCAGGCCCCTTGAATCAGCCCCAGCATTTT.

The rearrangement joins TRBV4-2 to TRBJ1-5; 11 bases match TRBD1. This CDR3 contains 17 residues. CDR1 LGHNA and CDR2 YNFKEQ come from the germline V gene. The ends lost 1 base at V and 0 bases at J; junction bases unmatched: 2. The CDR3 sequence: CASSQGDRGNSNQPQHF. In DNA form, the CDR3 reads TGTGCCAGCAGCCAAGGGGACAGGGGGAATAGCAATCAGCCCCAGCATTTT.

The CDR3 loop reads CASSPRGTGKFYEQYF. The CDR3 DNA reads as TGTGCCAGTAGCCCGAGGGGGACAGGGAAGTTCTACGAGCAGTACTTC. V and J are TRBV19 and TRBJ2-7, with 9 bases that match TRBD1. From germline, CDR1 is LNHDA and CDR2 SQIVND (reference sequence). This CDR3 is 16 amino acids long. Trimming cost V 6 bases and J 3 bases; bases outside gene matches: 12.

This chain links TRBV14 with TRBJ1-2; tentatively, D is TRBD1 (6 bases). This CDR3 is 13 amino acids long. Germline loops: CDR1 SGHDN, CDR2 FVKESK. V was pared by 4 bases and J by 4 bases, with 10 bases between. The CDR3 here is CASSPQGLYGYTF. DNA for the CDR3: TGTGCCAGCAGCCCCCAGGGGCTCTATGGCTACACCTTC.

This clone was seen once. The chain links TRBV6-5 to TRBJ2-5; D assignment may be TRBD1 or TRBD2 (6 bases each). V dropped 2 bases and J dropped 4 bases, with 14 bases sitting between them. The CDR3 contains 15 residues. CDR1 is MNHEY and CDR2 is SVGAGI in the germline V gene. CDR3 nucleotide sequence: TGTGCCAGCAGTTACCAATCGGGGGCAGGAGAGACCCAGTACTTC. Translation gives CASSYQSGAGETQYF.

This clone was seen once. The V call is TRBV10-3, the J call TRBJ2-3; maybe TRBD2 (6 bases). The CDR3 runs to 16 residues. The V gene lost 7 bases and the J gene lost 0 bases, with 17 bases spanning the gap. Per the germline V gene, CDR1 is ENHRY and CDR2 is SYGVKD. The CDR3 protein is CAITPSVAASTDTQYF. DNA for the CDR3: TGTGCCATCACCCCTAGTGTAGCGGCTAGCACAGATACGCAGTATTTT.

This clone came up once. The gene calls are TRBV19 and TRBJ2-1, with a tentative D call TRBD2 (5 bases). This CDR3 has 14 amino acids. Trimming left V 9 bases short and J 5 bases short, with 17 bases between. CDR1 LNHDA and CDR2 SQIVND come from the germline V gene (reference sequence). CDR3 amino acids: CASRVEGDHNEQFF. The CDR3 nucleotides read TGTGCCAGCCGGGTCGAGGGCGACCACAATGAGCAGTTCTTC.

Concerning this clone itself: The same CDR3 also results from other DNA sequences found in this sample. This chain's CDR3 is CASSPGLAGGTDTQYF. Written as DNA, the CDR3 is TGTGCCAGCTCACCGGGACTAGCGGGTGGTACAGATACGCAGTATTTT. The chain carries TRBV18 and TRBJ2-3; TRBD2 agrees at 12 bases. Trimming removed 3 bases from V and 3 bases from J; junction bases left unmatched: 4. This CDR3 contains 16 residues. Germline CDR1 is KGHSH and CDR2 is LQKENI.

This chain joins TRBV11-3 and TRBJ1-3; no definite D call. The V end was cut by 4 bases, the J end by 2 bases, with 9 bases between. This CDR3 has 14 residues. Germline values: CDR1 SGHNT, CDR2 YENEEA. The CDR3 nucleotides read TGTGCCAGCAGCTCGACCATAACTGGAAACACCATATATTTT. It encodes CASSSTITGNTIYF.

The genes are TRBV11-2 and TRBJ1-3; D possibly corresponds to TRBD1 (5 bases). The CDR3 consists of 15 residues. Trimming removed 5 bases at V and 1 base at J, with 12 bases between. CDR1 and CDR2 (germline): SGHAT, FQNNGV. This CDR3 is CASSEGSLSGNTIYF. CDR3 nucleotides: TGTGCCAGCAGCGAGGGGTCTCTATCTGGAAACACCATATATTTT.

The V and J genes are TRBV29-1 and TRBJ2-1; maybe TRBD1 (6 bases). Germline V gene data show CDR1 as SQVTM and CDR2 as ANQGSEA. The CDR3 spans 16 residues. The V gene lost 6 bases and the J gene lost 1 base, with 19 bases spanning the gap. CDR3 in amino acids: CSVENRVRRSYNEQFF. The DNA for the CDR3 is TGCAGCGTGGAGAACAGGGTTCGTAGGTCCTACAATGAGCAGTTCTTC.

The rearrangement links TRBV11-2 to TRBJ1-1, with D perhaps matching TRBD1 (5 bases). The CDR3 loop spans 17 amino acids. The germline CDR1 and CDR2 sequences are SGHAT and FQNNGV. The V end was cut by 4 bases, the J end by 1 base, with 19 bases between. This CDR3 reads CASSYGRGGASNTEAFF. Here the CDR3 DNA reads TGTGCCAGCAGCTATGGTCGTGGGGGAGCATCGAACACTGAAGCTTTCTTT.

The chain recombines TRBV18 with TRBJ2-3; D uncertain. Germline-derived CDR1 and CDR2 are KGHSH and LQKENI. Trimming shortened V by 1 base and J by 0 bases, and 5 bases separated the two germline ends. This CDR3 comprises 14 residues. The DNA for the CDR3 is TGTGCCAGCTCACCACGGAGTAGCACAGATACGCAGTATTTT. Protein: CASSPRSSTDTQYF.

The chain recombines TRBV11-2 with TRBJ2-5, with 11 bases that match TRBD1. The CDR3 runs 17 residues. Germline V gives CDR1 SGHAT, CDR2 FQNNGV. The V and J ends lost 1 base and 3 bases, in that order; junction bases with no gene match: 7. CDR3 residues: CASSLVSRDRGKETQYF. For the CDR3, the DNA is TGTGCCAGCAGCTTAGTCTCCCGGGACAGGGGGAAAGAGACCCAGTACTTC.